This TCR beta chain appears in the sequencing data of a study of T-cell reconstitution after alpha-beta-depleted transplantation in children. The ends lost 3 bases at V and 1 base at J; junction bases unmatched: 6. Germline CDR1 MDHEN, CDR2 SYDVKM. CDR3 length equals 16 residues. Unique molecular identifiers were incorporated during preparation of the TCRbeta library. Each CDR3 protein gets one entry after TCRdb re-called the PCR reads with MiXCR. The sample comprises 670,000 or so distinct CDR3 sequences, around 13% of which are singletons, and 0.79% rests with the top ten. This clonotype was seen ten or more times.

The chain employs TRBV28 and TRBJ2-1, with 7 bases lining up with TRBD2. The receptor was isolated from a girl aged 2 to 9 with congenital amegakaryocytic thrombocytopenia, due to receive a stem cell transplant. The input for sequencing was PBMCs, taken before TCRalphabeta/CD19-depleted stem cell transplant. CDR3 sequence (DNA): TGTGCCAGCAGTTTGGTTTCTAGCGGTTCCTACAATGAGCAGTTCTTC. This translates into CASSLVSSGSYNEQFF.